The entry below describes one T cell receptor beta chain. Its antigen remains undetermined. The input lacks base qualities; no much larger clone sits a single base away. Each PCR received spiked-in synthetic TCR analog templates so that absolute template abundance could be estimated from read counts. The immunoSEQ assay used bias-controlled V and J gene primers to amplify TCRbeta CDR3 regions from genomic DNA. Sequencing of rearranged TCRbeta segments was performed at approximately 20X coverage. The study's processing was this. Sequencing errors were corrected by clustering and CDR3s were annotated against IMGT to assign V, D and J genes. Out-of-frame and stop-codon sequences were excluded, and only productive TCRbeta rearrangements were used in downstream analyses. Clonality was calculated as one minus the Shannon entropy normalized by the log of the number of unique productive sequences. Clones differing between time points or between blood and tumor were identified by Fisher's exact test with Benjamini-Hochberg correction at adjusted p below 0.01. TCRdb carries this immuneACCESS record with in-frame sequences only. Its versions omit some clonotypes, under half of them owing to an unresolved V gene in the studies checked, with the rest unexplained. The DNA was the basis for D and trimming; V, J and clone size are from that table. This sample gives 30,000 to 35,000 clones in total; about 80% of them show up just once. The ten largest clones add up to less than 20% of the sample.

These data are taken from a study of PD-L1 blockade in urothelial cancer (dated by TCRdb to 2016 to 2017). In terms of the full investigation: Every patient began therapy in about 2014 and was given atezolizumab 1,200 mg intravenously every 3 weeks. About 90% of the roughly 29 patients were identified as males with urothelial cancer of bladder origin, and a prior smoking history was reported by 18 of 29 patients. Patients had an ECOG performance status of 0 or 1 and had received between 0 and 3 prior chemotherapy regimens. Blood samples were analyzed at two time points: 3 weeks after treatment start (second dose) and 6 weeks after treatment start. Blood samples gave a median of around 130,000 T cells and tens of thousands of unique TCRs, with a median clonality of roughly 0.08. Somatic, immune and clinical correlates of response to PD-L1 blockade with atezolizumab in urothelial cancer were the focus of an exploratory multi-omic analysis. Pretreatment tumor samples, along with matched peripheral blood serially collected before and after atezolizumab treatment, were subjected to TCR sequencing. Durable clinical benefit meant progression-free survival longer than 6 months, and TCR features were also tested against progression-free and overall survival. In the same patients, whole exome sequencing and RNA sequencing of pretreatment tumors were performed in addition to TCR sequencing. Durable clinical benefit was achieved by nine patients and was not achieved by 20 patients. Pretreatment blood TCR-seq was available for about 27 patients, at least one posttreatment blood collection was obtained for 24 patients, and tumor TCR-seq was available for 24 patients.

In the paper's terms, the time point label means: pretreatment peripheral blood. A total of 29 patients with locally advanced or metastatic urothelial carcinoma, treated at Memorial Sloan Kettering on a trial protocol, made up the cohort. Peripheral blood mononuclear cells were collected pretreatment and during treatment, at between 1 and 8 total time points per patient. The Qiagen DNeasy Blood extraction kit was used to purify genomic DNA from total PBMCs and from tumor samples. PBMCs were collected pretreatment and during treatment, and were isolated and stored as previously described. What the research found in general, with its limitations: Because of the small sample size (n ≈ 31) and the many exploratory analyses performed, the results are intended to be regarded as hypothesis-generating. Patients with durable benefit showed greater expansion of tumor-associated TCR clones in peripheral blood 3 weeks after starting treatment (n ≈ 21, p = 0.022). A pretreatment peripheral blood TCR clonality below the median was linked to improved progression-free and overall survival.

CDR1 and CDR2 were assigned from the germline V gene as MDHEN and SYDVKM. The germline ends are 17 bases apart after V is trimmed by 4 bases and J by 5 bases. Spanning cysteine to phenylalanine, the CDR3 consists of 15 amino acids. Only the CDR3 DNA is retained, 45 bases long and in frame from the first base. Recombination joined TRBV28 with TRBJ2-5, with TRBD1 perhaps the D gene, on 5 matching bases. The sequence was obtained from a man aged 55 to 70 with urothelial cancer. The sample in question was PBMCs, obtained around atezolizumab (anti-PD-L1) treatment. The CDR3 reads as follows: CASSSLNQGRETQYF. The DNA sequence is as follows: TGTGCCAGCAGTTCCCTAAATCAGGGCCGGGAGACCCAGTACTTC.